These 21 T cell receptor beta chains came from one sample sequenced in a study of T-cell reconstitution after alpha-beta-depleted transplantation in children (TCRdb year 2016). Library preparation used PCR. Sequencing relied on an Illumina HiSeq 2500. Molecular barcoding was employed in the preparation of TCR libraries, with unique molecular identifiers being used to normalize TCRbeta repertoire quantification. TCRdb applied fastp at Q25 and MiXCR to the public reads, then kept only in-frame beta chains. For every CDR3 protein sequence, its rows merge into one entry that carries the most common genes and DNA. The sample table records roughly 790,000 distinct CDR3 sequences; 16% of these occur just once. The ten largest clones represent roughly 5% of the sample. The treatment or condition label, read with the paper, signifies: allogeneic hematopoietic cell transplantation with graft depleted of TCRalphabeta T cells and CD19 B cells.

This sample comprised PBMCs, mostly from graft donor cells, obtained 360 days after TCRalphabeta/CD19-depleted stem cell transplant. The receptors come from a male patient younger than 18 who had a stem cell transplant for acute lymphoblastic leukemia, so the T cells may come from the graft donor.

The gene calls are TRBV30 and TRBJ2-7, with D perhaps TRBD1 (8 bases). Germline CDR1 is GTSNPN and CDR2 is SVGIG (reference sequence). The CDR3 extends over 14 amino acids. Trimming took off 0 bases at V and 4 bases at J, with 13 bases between the two ends. CDR3 bases: TGTGCCTGGAGTGTAGGACAGGGAGGGTACGAGCAGTACTTC. Translated, it gives CAWSVGQGGYEQYF.

CDR3 in DNA: TGTGCCAGCAGTTACTCTTCCGGGACAGGAACCACCGGGGAGCTGTTTTTT. This sequence encodes CASSYSSGTGTTGELFF. J is TRBJ2-2 and V is TRBV6-5; TRBD1 aligns across 8 bases. The CDR3 is made up of 17 amino acids. V was clipped by 0 bases and J by 4 bases; unmatched bases: 7. The germline V gene encodes CDR1 MNHEY and CDR2 SVGAGI.

The chain carries TRBV27 and TRBJ2-1, with 7 nucleotides matching TRBD2. J lost 5 bases, V lost 4 bases, and 14 bases had no gene match. This CDR3 spans 17 amino acids. Germline V gene sequence: CDR1 MNHEY, CDR2 SMNVEV (reference sequence). The CDR3: CASSSWGEGRRDNEQFF. The CDR3 nucleotides are TGTGCCAGCAGTTCCTGGGGGGAGGGCCGGAGGGACAATGAGCAGTTCTTC.

This clonotype has a handful of counts. V and J are TRBV5-1 and TRBJ1-5; D is unclear. Trimming cost V 5 bases and J 5 bases, with 11 bases left between them. This CDR3 region has 13 residues. Germline CDR1 reads SGHRS; CDR2 reads YFSETQ. Here the CDR3 reads CASRTHEDQPQHF. For the CDR3, the DNA is TGCGCCAGCAGGACCCACGAGGATCAGCCCCAGCATTTT.

This clonotype was recorded a few times. This sequence joins TRBV10-3 and TRBJ2-1; D is uncertain. The germline V gene encodes CDR1 ENHRY and CDR2 SYGVKD. The CDR3 has 12 residues. Trimming removed 2 bases at V and 9 bases at J, with 8 bases between. For the CDR3, the DNA is TGTGCCATCAGTGAGGCCGTAGGTGAGCAGTTCTTC. It codes for CAISEAVGEQFF.

The chain carries TRBV4-2 and TRBJ2-7, with 8 nucleotides matching TRBD2. Germline V gene sequence: CDR1 LGHNA, CDR2 YNFKEQ. The V gene end was trimmed by 2 bases and the J gene end by 2 bases; junction bases not matched to a gene: 11. The CDR3 is 17 amino acids. CDR3 residues: CASSQHPGTSYPYEQYF. The CDR3 nucleotides are TGTGCCAGCAGCCAACATCCCGGGACTAGTTACCCCTACGAGCAGTACTTC.

The genes are TRBV12-3 or TRBV12-4 and TRBJ2-2; perhaps D is TRBD1 or TRBD2 (5 bases each). CDR3 length: 19 residues. The V end was cut by 3 bases, the J end by 1 base, with 21 bases between. CDR3 region: CASSFTGAYYILNTGELFF. DNA of the CDR3: TGTGCCAGCAGTTTTACCGGGGCTTACTATATACTGAACACCGGGGAGCTGTTTTTT.

Note on this clonotype: In this CDR3 the conserved last residue, phenylalanine or tryptophan, is missing, so a read error is likely. The V gene is TRBV29-1, the J gene TRBJ1-1, with D tentatively TRBD1 (5 bases). Trimming removed 6 bases from V and 6 bases from J, with 17 bases in between. The CDR3 runs 13 residues. The V gene's germline CDR1 is SQVTM and CDR2 ANQGSEA. In nucleotides, the CDR3 is TGCAGCGTCTCCGACAGCGGGGGAGCTGAAGCTTTCTGT. This translates into CSVSDSGGAEAFC.

This clonotype has ten or more counts. The chain uses TRBV5-1 and TRBJ2-1; 8 bases are shared with TRBD2. This CDR3 contains 14 residues. V lost 2 bases and J lost 6; bases outside the gene matches: 4. Germline loops: CDR1 SGHRS, CDR2 YFSETQ. CDR3 in DNA: TGCGCCAGCAGCTTATATGCGGGAGGCAATGAGCAGTTCTTC. Its translation: CASSLYAGGNEQFF.

This clonotype was observed a handful of times. This CDR3 reads CASSYSFGLTF. In nucleotides, the CDR3 is TGTGCCAGCAGTTACAGTTTTGGGCTCACCTTC. The chain combines TRBV6-2 or TRBV6-3 with TRBJ1-2; D is unclear. Germline loops: CDR1 MNHEY, CDR2 SVGEGT. Trimming pared 2 bases from V and 13 bases from J, leaving 11 bases between. CDR3 size: 11 residues.

This clonotype was observed a few times. DNA for the CDR3: TGTGCCATCCGTACAGGGGAGGCCTACGAGCAGTACTTC. Amino acid sequence: CAIRTGEAYEQYF. The rearrangement links TRBV10-3 to TRBJ2-7; the D gene is possibly TRBD1 (7 bases). The CDR3 loop spans 13 amino acids. The V gene lost 8 bases and the J gene lost 2 bases, with 13 bases spanning the gap. Germline V gives CDR1 ENHRY, CDR2 SYGVKD.

The chain uses TRBV20-1 and TRBJ2-1, with 8 bases that match TRBD2. With 2 bases clipped from V and 6 bases from J, the junction kept 9 bases outside the gene matches. The CDR3 covers 15 residues. CDR1 DFQATT and CDR2 SNEGSKA come from the germline V gene (reference sequence). CDR3 sequence reads: CSARITSGTSNEQFF. The CDR3 region has the DNA TGCAGTGCTAGAATTACTAGCGGTACCAGCAATGAGCAGTTCTTC.

The chain couples TRBV15 to TRBJ2-7; 13 bases are a match to TRBD2. The length of the CDR3 is 21 residues. The V segment lost 0 bases and the J segment 4 bases; nucleotides outside the gene matches: 18. CDR1 is LNHNV, CDR2 YYDKDF, per germline (reference sequence). The CDR3 loop is CATSRDYLRLAGGGSGYEQYF. CDR3 DNA sequence: TGTGCCACCAGCAGAGATTATTTGAGACTAGCGGGAGGAGGGTCCGGGTACGAGCAGTACTTC.

This rearrangement joins TRBV5-1 to TRBJ2-1, with D possibly being TRBD2 (5 bases). V was clipped by 0 bases and J by 3 bases, with 10 bases between them. Germline V gene sequence: CDR1 SGHRS, CDR2 YFSETQ. The CDR3 totals 15 residues. CDR3 DNA sequence: TGCGCCAGCAGCTTGGGGCACGGACTCTACAATGAGCAGTTCTTC. It codes for CASSLGHGLYNEQFF.

There are a few counts of this clonotype. This chain uses TRBV6-1 with TRBJ1-4; no clear D gene. The CDR3 totals 15 residues. V was cut by 7 bases and J by 3 bases, with 15 bases left in between. In germline, CDR1 is MNHNS, CDR2 SASEGT. CDR3 sequence reads: CASKLLPPPNEKLFF. DNA of the CDR3: TGTGCCAGCAAGCTTCTCCCCCCTCCTAATGAAAAACTGTTTTTT.

This clonotype was picked up a small number of times. The genes are TRBV2 and TRBJ2-2; 7 positions match TRBD2. From germline, CDR1 is SNHLY and CDR2 FYNNEI. The CDR3 runs 15 residues. The trim removed 5 bases at V and 5 bases at J, leaving 8 bases unmatched. The CDR3 protein is CASSLKRDETGELFF. In DNA form, the CDR3 reads TGTGCCAGCAGTCTTAAGCGGGATGAGACCGGGGAGCTGTTTTTT.

This clonotype was detected ten times or more. This chain connects TRBV29-1 to TRBJ2-3; 7 bases match TRBD1. Per germline, CDR1 SQVTM and CDR2 ANQGSEA. There are 15 residues in the CDR3. The J segment lost 2 bases and the V segment lost 1 base, leaving 6 bases of the junction unmatched. The CDR3 sequence: CSVEGTGGDTDTQYF. Written as DNA, the CDR3 is TGCAGCGTTGAAGGGACAGGCGGTGACACAGATACGCAGTATTTT.

The rearrangement joins TRBV20-1 to TRBJ2-2; 10 bases align to TRBD2. V shed 5 bases and J 4 bases; nucleotides not matched to a gene: 7. The CDR3 extends over 15 amino acids. The germline gives CDR1 DFQATT, CDR2 SNEGSKA (reference sequence). In nucleotides, the CDR3 is TGCAGTGCTGACCTAGCGGGAGACCCCACCGGGGAGCTGTTTTTT. Protein product: CSADLAGDPTGELFF.

The rearrangement joins TRBV29-1 to TRBJ1-1; 8 bases agree with TRBD1. Per the germline V gene, CDR1 is SQVTM and CDR2 is ANQGSEA. The CDR3 extends over 15 amino acids. V gave up 7 bases and J gave up 4 bases; unmatched junction bases: 14. The CDR3 region has the DNA TGCAGCGCTCGGCGGACAGGGACCTCGTCCACTGAAGCTTTCTTT. Its protein is CSARRTGTSSTEAFF.

The chain recombines TRBV9 with TRBJ2-3, with D hard to call. The CDR3 covers 15 residues. Trimming removed 0 bases from V and 4 bases from J, with 12 bases in between. Germline CDR1 is SGDLS and CDR2 is YYNGEE. The CDR3 DNA reads as TGTGCCAGCAGCGTAGGGATGAAGGTTGCAGATACGCAGTATTTT. Its protein is CASSVGMKVADTQYF.

This clonotype was recorded many times. The V gene is TRBV4-2, the J gene TRBJ2-1; 7 nucleotides match TRBD2. V lost 4 bases to trimming and J lost 0 bases; unmatched junction nucleotides: 6. There are 16 residues in the CDR3. Germline V CDR1 and CDR2: LGHNA, YNFKEQ. CDR3 bases: TGTGCCAGCAGCCTGGGACTAAGCGGCTCCTACAATGAGCAGTTCTTC. As protein: CASSLGLSGSYNEQFF.